What follows describes a single TCR beta chain. The V gene's germline CDR1 is MGHRA and CDR2 YSYEKL. The CDR3 covers 15 residues. V was shortened by 3 bases and J by 2 bases, with 11 bases between the two germline ends. Methods used by the authors: Using reference gene primer amplification, nucleated cell counts were estimated. Assay: immunoSEQ multiplex PCR; the TCRdb copy retains only in-frame clones and omits some. That table furnishes V, J and clone size, whereas the DNA furnished D and trimming. Of approximately 89,000 clones listed, approximately 86% were seen once; the top ten hold about an eighth. These data belong to a study of blood T cell repertoires in COVID-19. Study-level background: Researchers got acute and convalescent COVID-19 samples from the United States, Italy and Spain.

The source of this sequence is a woman in her seventies with active or convalescent COVID-19. The chain uses TRBV4-1 and TRBJ2-4; the D gene is possibly TRBD1 (6 bases). Sequencing used peripheral blood. The CDR3 is CASSHLQGSKNIQYF. The CDR3 DNA sequence: TGCGCCAGCAGCCATTTACAGGGATCCAAAAACATTCAGTACTTC.